This is a list of T cell receptor beta chains from one sample in a study of post-analysis software for immune sequencing data. TCRdb re-called the PCR reads with MiXCR, one entry per CDR3 protein. The sample holds fewer than 850,000 distinct CDR3 sequences, about 32% seen once. Sample: blood. The receptors derive from a girl between 5 and 17 years old with multiple sclerosis. Both conserved end residues are part of each CDR3. A D gene is named only where the DNA matches it firmly. Clone size is stated in some rows and not others, as once, few, many or a class when expanded.

d_gene | j_gene | v_gene | abundance | CDR3aa | CDR3nt
. | TRBJ2-1 | TRBV3-1 | few | CASSQFITNNEQFF | TGTGCCAGCAGCCAATTTATCACAAACAATGAGCAGTTCTTC
. | TRBJ1-2 | TRBV4-3 | few | CASSQDSTGLNYGYTF | TGCGCCAGCAGCCAAGATAGTACAGGATTGAACTATGGCTACACCTTC
TRBD2 | TRBJ2-3 | TRBV28 | . | CASSLGRRGGLFSADTQYF | TGTGCCAGCAGTTTAGGGAGGCGGGGGGGCCTCTTTTCGGCAGATACGCAGTATTTT
. | TRBJ2-7 | TRBV7-2 | . | CASGTSRSSYEQYF | TGTGCCAGCGGAACCTCTCGAAGCTCCTACGAGCAGTACTTC
. | TRBJ1-4 | TRBV20-1 | . | CSARSPGRTEKLFF | TGCAGTGCCAGGAGTCCAGGGCGGACTGAAAAACTGTTTTTT
. | TRBJ2-5 | TRBV12-3/TRBV12-4 | few | CASSFRGRNQETQYF | TGTGCCAGCAGTTTTCGTGGACGAAACCAAGAGACCCAGTACTTC
. | TRBJ2-7 | TRBV9 | many | CASSPGTGTSYEQYF | TGTGCCAGCAGCCCGGGGACGGGGACCTCCTACGAGCAGTACTTC
TRBD2 | TRBJ2-5 | TRBV5-1 | . | CASSLVGGRRGETQYF | TGCGCCAGCAGCTTGGTCGGCGGGAGACGGGGGGAGACCCAGTACTTC
TRBD2 | TRBJ2-1 | TRBV7-9 | few | CASSFSSGGAFEQFF | TGTGCCAGCAGCTTTAGCAGCGGGGGGGCATTTGAGCAGTTCTTC
TRBD2 | TRBJ2-7 | TRBV9 | . | CASSVGWGGNEQYF | TGTGCCAGCAGCGTAGGCTGGGGGGGGAACGAGCAGTACTTC
. | TRBJ2-5 | TRBV12-3/TRBV12-4 | many | CASSLLETQYF | TGTGCCAGCAGTTTGTTGGAGACCCAGTACTTC
TRBD2 | TRBJ2-5 | TRBV28 | few | CASSPTSDNEQYF | TGTGCCAGCAGTCCCACTAGCGACAATGAGCAGTACTTC
. | TRBJ2-1 | TRBV5-1 | many | CASSLEGLSYNEQFF | TGCGCCAGCAGCTTGGAGGGTTTGTCCTACAATGAGCAGTTCTTC
TRBD1 | TRBJ1-4 | TRBV10-3 | . | CAISESWDRGVEEKLFF | TGTGCCATCAGTGAGTCATGGGACAGGGGAGTTGAGGAAAAACTGTTTTTT
. | TRBJ1-1 | TRBV7-2 | few | CASTTESGLMNTEAFF | TGTGCCAGCACCACGGAAAGCGGTCTAATGAACACTGAAGCTTTCTTT
. | TRBJ1-2 | TRBV10-3 | . | CAISEKTETNYGYTF | TGTGCCATCAGTGAGAAGACAGAAACTAACTATGGCTACACCTTC
TRBD1 | TRBJ1-2 | TRBV9 | . | CASSVSHPGQYGYTF | TGTGCCAGCAGCGTATCTCACCCGGGACAGTATGGCTACACCTTC
TRBD1 | TRBJ2-2 | TRBV29-1 | . | CSVELGALTGGESGELFF | TGCAGCGTTGAACTAGGAGCGCTGACAGGGGGCGAATCCGGGGAGCTGTTTTTT
TRBD1 | TRBJ1-6 | TRBV28 | few | CASTGTVNSPLHF | TGTGCCAGTACCGGGACAGTCAATTCACCCCTCCACTTT
. | TRBJ2-3 | TRBV3-1 | few | CASSQDPGRGTDTQYF | TGTGCCAGCAGCCAAGATCCGGGCAGGGGAACAGATACGCAGTATTTT
TRBD2 | TRBJ2-1 | TRBV9 | few | CASSAWGGNNEQFF | TGTGCCAGCAGCGCCTGGGGGGGAAACAATGAGCAGTTCTTC
. | TRBJ1-2 | TRBV27 | few | CASSARGVGDYGYTF | TGTGCCAGCAGTGCACGAGGGGTCGGGGACTATGGCTACACCTTC
. | TRBJ2-7 | TRBV7-6 | few | CASSDVGVYSYEQYF | TGTGCCAGCAGCGACGTGGGGGTATATTCCTACGAGCAGTACTTC
TRBD1 | TRBJ2-7 | TRBV28 | few | CASFLRQGANEQYF | TGTGCCAGTTTCTTAAGGCAGGGGGCTAACGAGCAGTACTTC
. | TRBJ2-7 | TRBV10-1 | many | CASSPDPKYEQYF | TGCGCCAGCAGTCCGGACCCCAAATACGAGCAGTACTTC
. | TRBJ1-5 | TRBV7-2 | . | CASSLDTATAQHF | TGTGCCAGCAGCTTAGATACTGCGACGGCCCAGCATTTT
. | TRBJ1-6 | TRBV2 | . | CASSELPGSPLHF | TGTGCCAGCAGTGAACTACCGGGTTCACCCCTCCACTTT
TRBD2 | TRBJ2-7 | TRBV6-6 | . | CASSYSTSGEYEQYF | TGTGCCAGCAGTTACTCTACTAGCGGAGAATACGAGCAGTACTTC
TRBD2 | TRBJ2-3 | TRBV7-9 | . | CTSSAPGAGASDTQYF | TGTACCAGCAGCGCCCCCGGGGCGGGAGCCTCAGATACGCAGTATTTT
. | TRBJ1-2 | TRBV6-1 | few | CASSEGEVYGYTF | TGTGCCAGCAGTGAGGGAGAAGTTTATGGCTACACCTTC
TRBD1 | TRBJ1-2 | TRBV6-1 | few | CASELTGSKGYTF | TGTGCCAGCGAATTGACAGGGTCGAAAGGCTACACCTTC
. | TRBJ2-7 | TRBV7-2 | . | CASSPRTFVRRDSYEQYF | TGTGCCAGCAGCCCCCGAACCTTTGTGCGGAGGGACTCCTACGAGCAGTACTTC
TRBD1 | TRBJ2-3 | TRBV20-1 | . | CSADPGQGTDTQYF | TGCAGTGCTGATCCGGGACAGGGGACAGATACGCAGTATTTT
. | TRBJ1-6 | TRBV2 | . | CASTSDPGVAPLHF | TGTGCCAGCACCTCAGATCCCGGCGTGGCACCCCTCCACTTT
. | TRBJ2-5 | TRBV20-1 | . | CSAGRGPGETQYF | TGCAGTGCTGGGCGGGGGCCCGGTGAGACCCAGTACTTC
. | TRBJ2-3 | TRBV20-1 | few | CSAYGDTDTQYF | TGCAGTGCTTACGGGGACACAGATACGCAGTATTTT
. | TRBJ2-7 | TRBV10-3 | few | CAISESVRQAYRHEQYF | TGTGCCATCAGTGAGTCGGTGAGACAGGCATATCGCCACGAGCAGTACTTC
. | TRBJ1-2 | TRBV5-1 | few | CASSLKVKEGYGYTF | TGCGCCAGCAGCTTGAAGGTGAAGGAGGGCTATGGCTACACCTTC
. | TRBJ2-5 | TRBV7-2 | . | CASSLGGGGARETQYF | TGTGCCAGCAGCTTAGGTGGAGGGGGGGCTAGGGAGACCCAGTACTTC
. | TRBJ2-7 | TRBV3-1 | . | CASSPMVSGSEQYF | TGTGCCAGCAGTCCCATGGTGTCAGGGAGCGAGCAGTACTTC
TRBD1 | TRBJ2-6 | TRBV28 | . | CASSLRQGLGANVLTF | TGTGCCAGCAGTTTAAGACAGGGCTTAGGGGCCAACGTCCTGACTTTC
. | TRBJ2-3 | TRBV20-1 | . | CSAPEGGYTDTQYF | TGCAGTGCCCCGGAAGGCGGTTACACAGATACGCAGTATTTT
. | TRBJ2-6 | TRBV15 | few | CATSRDRHSGANVLTF | TGTGCCACCAGCAGAGATCGACATTCTGGGGCCAACGTCCTGACTTTC
. | TRBJ2-5 | TRBV29-1 | many | CSVAYGGQETQYF | TGCAGCGTTGCATACGGGGGCCAAGAGACCCAGTACTTC
. | TRBJ1-2 | TRBV28 | few | CATCRHLLGYGYTF | TGTGCCACCTGTAGACACCTGCTTGGCTATGGCTACACCTTC
. | TRBJ1-5 | TRBV4-1 | few | CASRAQGSSNQPQHF | TGCGCCAGCAGGGCACAGGGATCCAGCAATCAGCCCCAGCATTTT
. | TRBJ2-3 | TRBV14 | few | CASSRRTVRTTDTQYF | TGTGCCAGCAGCCGTCGGACAGTTCGTACCACAGATACGCAGTATTTT
. | TRBJ1-4 | TRBV4-3 | few | CASSQDLGQKLFF | TGCGCCAGCAGCCAAGATCTGGGTCAAAAACTGTTTTTT